This T cell receptor beta chain was identified during a study of response to subunit inactivated influenza vaccine (dated by TCRdb to between 2017 and 2018). Context from the whole study: The study used deep quantitative T cell receptor repertoire profiling to track responses to a trivalent subunit inactivated influenza vaccine.

Summary of the overall study and its limitations: It was suggested by the authors that each seasonal influenza vaccination may recruit only a limited number of new T cells.

The germline ends are 10 bases apart after V is trimmed by 6 bases and J by 2 bases. The CDR3 measures 12 amino acids from cysteine to phenylalanine. Only the CDR3 DNA is retained, 36 bases long and in frame from the first base. From a lookup of the germline V gene (reference sequence), CDR1 and CDR2 are DFQATT and SNEGSKA. This clonotype was counted a few times. There is no known antigen for this receptor. No clone much larger than this one lies a single base away; base qualities are absent. The library was produced with RT-PCR. The reads were generated on an Illumina HiSeq 2500. TCRdb reprocessed the public reads (quality trimming at Q25 with fastp, clone calling with MiXCR) and kept in-frame beta chains. Under each unique CDR3 protein, matching rows form one entry showing the most common genes and DNA. The sample has hundreds of thousands of distinct CDR3 sequences on record, more than 15% of them singletons. The ten largest clones take up 11% of the sample.

The TCR originated in a middle-aged man who received an inactivated influenza vaccine. Donor details come from another sample of the same person, matched by shared clones. This chain is built from TRBV20-1 and TRBJ2-5; there is no confident call for the D gene. This specimen consisted of PBMCs from blood, obtained 11 to 12 days after vaccination. Read as DNA, the sequence is TGCAGTGCCATGGACCCACAAGAGACCCAGTACTTC. Translated, it reads CSAMDPQETQYF.